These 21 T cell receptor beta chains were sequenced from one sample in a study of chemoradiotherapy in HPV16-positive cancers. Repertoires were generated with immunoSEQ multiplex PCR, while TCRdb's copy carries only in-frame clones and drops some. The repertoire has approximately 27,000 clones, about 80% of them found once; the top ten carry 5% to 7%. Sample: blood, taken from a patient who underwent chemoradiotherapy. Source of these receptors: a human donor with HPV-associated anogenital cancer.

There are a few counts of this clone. The CDR3 loop is CASSHLGDQPQHF. CDR3 nucleotides: TGTGCCAGCAGTCACCTGGGTGATCAGCCCCAGCATTTT. V is TRBV6-1 and J is TRBJ1-5; D gene ambiguous. Germline assignment: CDR1 MNHNS and CDR2 SASEGT. CDR3 size: 13 residues. Trimming cost V 5 bases and J 5 bases, with 10 bases left between them.

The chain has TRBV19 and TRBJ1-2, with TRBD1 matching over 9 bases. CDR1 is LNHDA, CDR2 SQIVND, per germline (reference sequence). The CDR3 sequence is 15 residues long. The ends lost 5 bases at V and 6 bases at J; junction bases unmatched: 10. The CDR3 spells CASSPTGTGNHGYTF. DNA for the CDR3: TGTGCCAGTAGTCCCACCGGGACAGGGAACCATGGCTACACCTTC.

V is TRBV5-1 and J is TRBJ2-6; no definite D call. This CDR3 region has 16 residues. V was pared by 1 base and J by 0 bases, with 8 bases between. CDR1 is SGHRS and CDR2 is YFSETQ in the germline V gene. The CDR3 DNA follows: TGCGCCAGCAGCTTGACACAAAACTCTGGGGCCAACGTCCTGACTTTC. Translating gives CASSLTQNSGANVLTF. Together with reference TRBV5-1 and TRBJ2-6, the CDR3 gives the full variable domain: KAGVTQTPRYLIKTRGQQVTLSCSPISGHRSVSWYQQTPGQGLQFLFEYFSETQRNKGNFPGRFSGRQFSNSRSEMNVSTLELGDSALYLCASSLTQNSGANVLTFGAGSRLTVL.

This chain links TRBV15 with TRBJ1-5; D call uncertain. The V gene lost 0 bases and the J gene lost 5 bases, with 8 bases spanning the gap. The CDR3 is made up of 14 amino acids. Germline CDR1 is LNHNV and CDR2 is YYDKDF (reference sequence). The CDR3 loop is CATSRDKGYQPQHF. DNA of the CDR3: TGTGCCACCAGCAGAGATAAGGGTTATCAGCCCCAGCATTTT. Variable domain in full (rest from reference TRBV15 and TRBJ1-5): DAMVIQNPRYQVTQFGKPVTLSCSQTLNHNVMYWYQQKSSQAPKLLFHYYDKDFNNEADTPDNFQSRRPNTSFCFLDIRSPGLGDTAMYLCATSRDKGYQPQHFGDGTRLSIL.

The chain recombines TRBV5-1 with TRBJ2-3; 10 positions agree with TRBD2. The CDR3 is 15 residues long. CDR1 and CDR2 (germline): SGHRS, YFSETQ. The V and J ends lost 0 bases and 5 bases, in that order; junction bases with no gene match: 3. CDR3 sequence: CASSLERGGLDTQYF. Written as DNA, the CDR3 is TGCGCCAGCAGCTTGGAGCGGGGGGGCCTAGATACGCAGTATTTT.

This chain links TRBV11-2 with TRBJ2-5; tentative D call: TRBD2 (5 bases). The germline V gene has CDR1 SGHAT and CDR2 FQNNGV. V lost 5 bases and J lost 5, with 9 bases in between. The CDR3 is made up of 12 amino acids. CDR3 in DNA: TGTGCCAGCAGCCAGCCGGGGGAGACCCAGTACTTC. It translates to CASSQPGETQYF.

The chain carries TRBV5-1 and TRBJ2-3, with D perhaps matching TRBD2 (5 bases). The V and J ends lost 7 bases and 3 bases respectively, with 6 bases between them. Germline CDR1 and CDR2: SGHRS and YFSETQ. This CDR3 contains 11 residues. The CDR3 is CASRGTDTQYF. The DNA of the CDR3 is TGCGCCAGCCGGGGTACAGATACGCAGTATTTT.

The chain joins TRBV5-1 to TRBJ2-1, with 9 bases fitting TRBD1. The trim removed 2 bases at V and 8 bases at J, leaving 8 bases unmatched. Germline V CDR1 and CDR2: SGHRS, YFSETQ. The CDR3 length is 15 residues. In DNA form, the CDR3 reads TGCGCCAGCAGCTTAAGGACAGGGGTTGTCGATGAGCAGTTCTTC. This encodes CASSLRTGVVDEQFF.

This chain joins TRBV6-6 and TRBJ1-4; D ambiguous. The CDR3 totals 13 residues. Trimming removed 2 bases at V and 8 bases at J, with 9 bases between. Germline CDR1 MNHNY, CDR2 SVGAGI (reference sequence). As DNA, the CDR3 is TGTGCCAGCAGTTACAGGTGGTCAGAAAAACTGTTTTTT. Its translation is CASSYRWSEKLFF.

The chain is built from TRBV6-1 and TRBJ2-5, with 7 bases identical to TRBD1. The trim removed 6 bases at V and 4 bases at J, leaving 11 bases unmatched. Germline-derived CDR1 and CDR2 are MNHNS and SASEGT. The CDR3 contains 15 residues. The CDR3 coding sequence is TGTGCCAGCAGAGAAACCGGGACAGCATCAGAGACCCAGTACTTC. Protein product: CASRETGTASETQYF.

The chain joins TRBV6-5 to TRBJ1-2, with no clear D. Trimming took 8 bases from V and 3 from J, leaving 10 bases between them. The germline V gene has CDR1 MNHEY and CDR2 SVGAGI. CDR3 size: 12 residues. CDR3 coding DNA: TGTGCCAGCTTCGGCCAGGACTATGGCTACACCTTC. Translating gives CASFGQDYGYTF.

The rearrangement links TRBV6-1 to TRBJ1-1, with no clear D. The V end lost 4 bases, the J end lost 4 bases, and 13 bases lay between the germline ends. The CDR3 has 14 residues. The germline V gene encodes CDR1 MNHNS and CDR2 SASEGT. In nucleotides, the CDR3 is TGTGCCAGCAGTGGCTGGGTTGGGAGCACTGAAGCTTTCTTT. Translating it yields CASSGWVGSTEAFF.

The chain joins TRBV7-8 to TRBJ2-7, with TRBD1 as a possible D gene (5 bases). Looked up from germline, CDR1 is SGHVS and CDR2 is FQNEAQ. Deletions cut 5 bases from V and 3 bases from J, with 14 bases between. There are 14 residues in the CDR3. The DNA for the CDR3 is TGTGCCAGCAGCCCAACCGCCCAGGGCTACGAGCAGTACGTC. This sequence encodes CASSPTAQGYEQYV.

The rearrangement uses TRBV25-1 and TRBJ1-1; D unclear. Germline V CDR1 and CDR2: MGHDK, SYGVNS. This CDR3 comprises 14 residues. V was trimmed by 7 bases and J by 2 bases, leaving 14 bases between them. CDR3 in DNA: TGTGCCAGCAAGAGATGGGCGGAAAACACTGAAGCTTTCTTT. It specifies CASKRWAENTEAFF.

CDR3 sequence (DNA): TGTGCTAGTGGTTTGACAGGGGGTTACGAGCAGTACTTC. Protein product: CASGLTGGYEQYF. The chain carries TRBV12-5 and TRBJ2-7; 8 bases are a match to TRBD1. The CDR3 spans 13 residues. With 2 bases clipped from V and 4 bases from J, the junction kept 1 base outside the gene matches. Germline-derived CDR1 and CDR2 are LGHNT and FRNRAP.

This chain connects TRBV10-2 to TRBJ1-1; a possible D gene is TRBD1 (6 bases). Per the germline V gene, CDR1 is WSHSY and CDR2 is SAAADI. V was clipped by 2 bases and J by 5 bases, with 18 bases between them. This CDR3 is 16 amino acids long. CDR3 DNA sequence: TGCGCCAGCAGTGAGATGGGACACCAAGCGGTTACTGAAGCTTTCTTT. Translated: CASSEMGHQAVTEAFF.

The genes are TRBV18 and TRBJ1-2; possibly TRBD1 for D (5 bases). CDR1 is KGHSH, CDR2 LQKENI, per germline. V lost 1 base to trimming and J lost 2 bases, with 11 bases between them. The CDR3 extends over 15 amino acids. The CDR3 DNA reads TGTGCCAGCTCACCACAAGGGACGGGGAACTATGGCTACACCTTC. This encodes CASSPQGTGNYGYTF.

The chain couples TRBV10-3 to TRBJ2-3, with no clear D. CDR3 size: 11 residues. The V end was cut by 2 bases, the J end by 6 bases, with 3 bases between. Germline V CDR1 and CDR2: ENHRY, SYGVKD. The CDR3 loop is CAISEEDTQYF. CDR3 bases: TGTGCCATCAGTGAGGAGGATACGCAGTATTTT.

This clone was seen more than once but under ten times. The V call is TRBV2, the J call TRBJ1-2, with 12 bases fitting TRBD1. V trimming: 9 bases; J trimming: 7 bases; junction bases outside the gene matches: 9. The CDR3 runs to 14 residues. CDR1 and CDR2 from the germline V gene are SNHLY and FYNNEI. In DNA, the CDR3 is TGTGCCAGTAGGCCGGGACAGGGGGCTGGTGGCTACACCTTC. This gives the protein CASRPGQGAGGYTF.

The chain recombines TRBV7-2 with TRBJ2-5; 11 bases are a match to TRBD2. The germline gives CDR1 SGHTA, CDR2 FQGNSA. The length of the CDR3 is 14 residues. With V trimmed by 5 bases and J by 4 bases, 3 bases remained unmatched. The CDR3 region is CASSPGLAVETQYF. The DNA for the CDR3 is TGTGCCAGCAGCCCGGGACTAGCGGTAGAGACCCAGTACTTC.

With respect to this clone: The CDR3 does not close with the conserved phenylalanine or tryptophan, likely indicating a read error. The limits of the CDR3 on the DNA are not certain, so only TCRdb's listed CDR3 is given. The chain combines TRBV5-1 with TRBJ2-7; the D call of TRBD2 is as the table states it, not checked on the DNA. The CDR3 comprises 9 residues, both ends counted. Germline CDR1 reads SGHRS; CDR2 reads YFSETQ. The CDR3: CATSGLERT.